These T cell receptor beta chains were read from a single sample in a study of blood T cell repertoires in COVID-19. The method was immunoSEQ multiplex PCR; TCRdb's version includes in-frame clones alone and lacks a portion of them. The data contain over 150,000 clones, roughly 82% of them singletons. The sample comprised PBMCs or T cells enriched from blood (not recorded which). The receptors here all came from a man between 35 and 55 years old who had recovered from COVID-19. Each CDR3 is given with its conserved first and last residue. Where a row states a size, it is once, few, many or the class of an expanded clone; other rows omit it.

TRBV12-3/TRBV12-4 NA CASSWTGIYGYTF
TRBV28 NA CASSFRQGDGEKLFF
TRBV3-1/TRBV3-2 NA CASSPSGRATDTQYF
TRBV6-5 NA CASSYSAGGADQPQHF
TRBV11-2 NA CASSLNLDGGGYTF
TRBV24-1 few CATSDDLSGEQYF
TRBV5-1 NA CASRPTGGNTGELFF
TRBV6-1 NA CASSEAAGTYEQYF
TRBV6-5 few CASSYQGLQQETQYF
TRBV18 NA CASSHDRAGELFF
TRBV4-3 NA CASSREIAAGYGYTF
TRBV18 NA CASSPRRGEIDTQYF
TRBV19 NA CASTPDGVSYNEQFF
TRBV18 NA CASSQTSERYNEQFF
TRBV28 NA CASTRDTSYEQYF
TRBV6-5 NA CASSYSFEGVDEQFF
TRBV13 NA CASSVLESSYNEQFF
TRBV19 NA CASSLRVNTEAFF
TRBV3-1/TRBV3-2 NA CASSQAGVWIHTQYF
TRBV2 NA CASCREGRFSPLHF
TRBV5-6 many CASTLGQMNTEAFF
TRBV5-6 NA CASSLELGGETQYF